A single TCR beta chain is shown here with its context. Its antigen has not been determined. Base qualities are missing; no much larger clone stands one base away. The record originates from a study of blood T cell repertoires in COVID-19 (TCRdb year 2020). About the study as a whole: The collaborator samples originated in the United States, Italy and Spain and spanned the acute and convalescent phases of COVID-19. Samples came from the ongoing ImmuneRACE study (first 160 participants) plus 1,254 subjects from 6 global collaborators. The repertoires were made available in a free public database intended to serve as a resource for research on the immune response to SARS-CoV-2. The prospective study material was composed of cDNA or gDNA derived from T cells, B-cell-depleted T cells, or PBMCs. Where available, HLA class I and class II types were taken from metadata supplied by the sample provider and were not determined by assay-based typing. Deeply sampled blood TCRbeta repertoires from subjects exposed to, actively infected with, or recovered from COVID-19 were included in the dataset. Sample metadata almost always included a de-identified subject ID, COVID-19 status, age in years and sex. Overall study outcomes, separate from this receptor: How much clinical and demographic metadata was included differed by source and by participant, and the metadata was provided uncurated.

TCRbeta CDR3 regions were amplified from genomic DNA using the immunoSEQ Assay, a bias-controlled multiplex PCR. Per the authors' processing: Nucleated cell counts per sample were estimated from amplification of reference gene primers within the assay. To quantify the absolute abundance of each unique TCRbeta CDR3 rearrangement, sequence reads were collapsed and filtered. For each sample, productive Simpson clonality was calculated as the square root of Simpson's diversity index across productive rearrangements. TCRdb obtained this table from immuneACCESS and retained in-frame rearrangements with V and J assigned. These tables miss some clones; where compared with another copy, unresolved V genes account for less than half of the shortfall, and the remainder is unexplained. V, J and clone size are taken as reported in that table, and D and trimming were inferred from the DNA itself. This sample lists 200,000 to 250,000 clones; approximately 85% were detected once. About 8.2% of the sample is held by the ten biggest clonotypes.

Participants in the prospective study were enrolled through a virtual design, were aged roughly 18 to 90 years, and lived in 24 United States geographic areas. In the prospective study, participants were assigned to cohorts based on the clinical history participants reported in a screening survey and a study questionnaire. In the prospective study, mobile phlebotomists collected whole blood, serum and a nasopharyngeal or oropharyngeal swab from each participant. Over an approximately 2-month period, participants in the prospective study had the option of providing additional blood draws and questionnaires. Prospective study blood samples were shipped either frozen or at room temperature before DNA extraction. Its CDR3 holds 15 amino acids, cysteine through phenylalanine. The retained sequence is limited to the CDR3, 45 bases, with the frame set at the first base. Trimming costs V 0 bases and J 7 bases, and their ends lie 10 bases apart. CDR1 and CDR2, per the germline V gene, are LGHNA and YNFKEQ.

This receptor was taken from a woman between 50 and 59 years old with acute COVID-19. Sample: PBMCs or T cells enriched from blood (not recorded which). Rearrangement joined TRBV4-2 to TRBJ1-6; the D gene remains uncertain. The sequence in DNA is TGTGCCAGCAGCCAAGAGGAGGGAGGGAATTCACCCCTCCACTTT. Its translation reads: CASSQEEGGNSPLHF.